Below are 23 T cell receptor beta chains sequenced from a single sample in a study of T cells in Graves' hyperthyroidism and ophthalmopathy. The investigators amplified TCR beta CDR3 regions from RNA transcripts. Researchers ran a first-round RT-PCR on the TCR CDR3 using the HTBI primer set. TCRdb fed the multiplex PCR reads into MiXCR, producing one record per CDR3 protein. The repertoire includes under 400,000 distinct CDR3 sequences, approximately 14% of them detected once, and around a quarter sits in the top ten. Sequenced: blood. Receptors originate from a woman under 30 with Graves' hyperthyroidism that later progressed to Graves' ophthalmopathy.

The chain joins TRBV6-1 to TRBJ2-7; D possibly corresponds to TRBD2 (6 bases). V was cut by 6 bases and J by 3 bases, with 12 bases left in between. CDR1 and CDR2 from the germline V gene are MNHNS and SASEGT. The CDR3 runs to 13 residues. The CDR3 region is CASSPGDFYEQYF. CDR3 in DNA: TGTGCCAGCAGCCCCGGGGACTTCTACGAGCAGTACTTC.

This clonotype was recorded at least ten times. The chain has TRBV3-1 and TRBJ1-1; D is possibly TRBD1 (5 bases). The CDR3 length is 14 residues. V was trimmed by 4 bases and J by 1 base, leaving 10 bases between them. Germline values: CDR1 LGHDT, CDR2 YNNKEL (reference sequence). The CDR3 sequence: CASSRQGRNTEAFF. DNA for the CDR3: TGTGCCAGCAGCCGCCAGGGTCGGAACACTGAAGCTTTCTTT.

Only a few counts were recorded for this clonotype. One end of the junction does not line up with germline, which may come from a read error. The chain joins TRBV6-2 or TRBV6-3 to TRBJ2-5; maybe TRBD2 (5 bases). The CDR3 has 13 residues. Germline lookup yields CDR1 MNHEY and CDR2 SVGEGT. CDR3 in amino acids: CASSYSGGRVEDF. In nucleotides, the CDR3 is TGTGCCAGCAGTTACTCCGGCGGGCGGGTTGAAGACTTC.

This clonotype was recorded many times. The chain uses TRBV28 and TRBJ2-1; 11 bases match TRBD2. The V gene end was trimmed by 5 bases and the J gene end by 7 bases; junction bases not matched to a gene: 10. The germline CDR1 and CDR2 sequences are MDHEN and SYDVKM. There are 16 residues in the CDR3. CDR3 in amino acids: CASSPDPSGRRNEQFF. The CDR3 bases are TGTGCCAGCAGTCCCGATCCTAGCGGGAGGAGGAATGAGCAGTTCTTC.

In its sample, this clonotype was seen many times. The J gene is TRBJ1-2, the V gene TRBV6-2 or TRBV6-3, with 7 bases lining up with TRBD1. V trimming: 0 bases; J trimming: 1 base; junction bases outside the gene matches: 2. CDR1 is MNHEY and CDR2 is SVGEGT in the germline V gene. The CDR3 totals 15 residues. Here the CDR3 DNA reads TGTGCCAGCAGTTACTCCGGGACAGTTAACTATGGCTACACCTTC. The encoded protein is CASSYSGTVNYGYTF.

The chain uses TRBV9 and TRBJ2-7; D not resolved. The CDR3 loop spans 14 amino acids. V was clipped by 3 bases and J by 0 bases, with 10 bases between them. CDR1 SGDLS and CDR2 YYNGEE come from the germline V gene. The CDR3 loop reads CASSGPSDSYEQYF. CDR3 DNA: TGTGCCAGCAGCGGTCCGTCTGACTCCTACGAGCAGTACTTC.

There are many counts of this clonotype. The V gene is TRBV12-3 or TRBV12-4, the J gene TRBJ2-7, with 8 bases matching TRBD2. The CDR3 sequence is 13 residues long. V was pared by 11 bases and J by 2 bases, with 8 bases of the junction left unmatched. Here the CDR3 DNA reads TGTGCCTCCGGGACGGGAGGGCCCTACGAGCAGTACTTC. Its protein product is CASGTGGPYEQYF.

This clonotype was picked up many times. This sequence joins TRBV10-3 and TRBJ1-4; 7 bases line up with TRBD1. From germline, CDR1 is ENHRY and CDR2 SYGVKD. The CDR3 loop spans 15 amino acids. J lost 0 bases, V lost 6 bases, and 4 bases had no gene match. CDR3 bases: TGTGCCATCAGCCGACAGGGCGCAACTAATGAAAAACTGTTTTTT. Its translation is CAISRQGATNEKLFF.

As to this clonotype: A junction end diverges from the germline sequence, so it may reflect a read error. J is TRBJ2-1 and V is TRBV6-4, with TRBD2 matching over 9 bases. CDR1 and CDR2 (germline): MRHNA, SNTAGT. The CDR3 has 17 residues. This CDR3 is CASSDSPSGMGYNERFF. The CDR3 DNA follows: TGTGCCAGCAGTGACTCGCCTAGCGGGATGGGTTACAATGAGCGGTTCTTC.

At least ten counts were recorded for this clonotype. The chain recombines TRBV6-1 with TRBJ2-5, with 7 nucleotides matching TRBD2. Germline values: CDR1 MNHNS, CDR2 SASEGT. V lost 2 bases to trimming and J lost 1 base; unmatched junction nucleotides: 7. There are 16 residues in the CDR3. The CDR3 sequence is CASSERPSGVQETQYF. The DNA of the CDR3 is TGTGCCAGCAGTGAAAGGCCTAGCGGAGTCCAAGAGACCCAGTACTTC.

The chain joins TRBV20-1 to TRBJ1-6; the D gene is possibly TRBD1 (6 bases). Germline-derived CDR1 and CDR2 are DFQATT and SNEGSKA (reference sequence). This CDR3 comprises 14 residues. Deletions cut 3 bases from V and 9 bases from J, with 15 bases between. DNA of the CDR3: TGCAGTGCTAGTGAGGGGGGATCGTCTTCACCCCTCCACTTT. Its translation is CSASEGGSSSPLHF.

Worth noting for this clonotype: A single base separates this from a much larger clone, so it may be a read error. The genes are TRBV20-1 and TRBJ2-3; 13 nucleotides align to TRBD2. This CDR3 is built from 17 residues. V shed 3 bases and J 0 bases; nucleotides not matched to a gene: 6. Germline CDR1 reads DFQATT; CDR2 reads SNEGSKA (reference sequence). CDR3 bases: TGCAGTGCTAGGAGGACTAGCGGGGGAGCTAGCACAGATACGCAGTATTTT. This translates into CSARRTSGGASTDTQYF.

The chain links TRBV4-2 to TRBJ1-2, with 7 positions matching TRBD1. CDR3 length equals 14 residues. CDR1 and CDR2 (germline): LGHNA, YNFKEQ. The J segment lost 4 bases and the V segment lost 0 bases, leaving 2 bases of the junction unmatched. The CDR3 DNA is TGTGCCAGCAGCCAAGAGTCAGGGGGCTATGGCTACACCTTC. Residues: CASSQESGGYGYTF.

The chain uses TRBV10-2 and TRBJ2-4; 13 bases align to TRBD2. The CDR3 runs 17 residues. Germline V gene data show CDR1 as WSHSY and CDR2 as SAAADI. The J segment lost 0 bases and the V segment lost 5 bases, leaving 4 bases of the junction unmatched. CDR3 loop: CASSRGTSGKAKNIQYF. The CDR3 nucleotides are TGCGCCAGCAGTCGAGGGACTAGCGGGAAAGCCAAAAACATTCAGTACTTC.

This clonotype occurred a few times. This chain connects TRBV29-1 to TRBJ1-2, with unresolved D. V was trimmed by 7 bases and J by 9 bases, leaving 12 bases between them. Germline CDR1 SQVTM, CDR2 ANQGSEA. The CDR3 length is 10 residues. The CDR3 sequence is CSAQDGSYTF. The CDR3 DNA follows: TGCAGCGCTCAGGACGGAAGCTACACCTTC.

As concerns this clonotype: At one boundary the junction diverges from the germline segment, which might be a read error. The chain recombines TRBV12-3 or TRBV12-4 with TRBJ2-2; D is perhaps TRBD1 (5 bases). The CDR3 contains 15 residues. The CDR3 reads CASNLRGTNTGELFF. The CDR3 DNA reads TGTGCCAGCAATTTAAGGGGCACCAACACCGGGGAGCTGTTTTTT.

The chain employs TRBV9 and TRBJ2-1, with D perhaps matching TRBD2 (5 bases). Germline lookup yields CDR1 SGDLS and CDR2 YYNGEE. Trimming shortened V by 4 bases and J by 9 bases, and 14 bases separated the two germline ends. This CDR3 spans 13 amino acids. CDR3 residues: CASSPGVLGEQFF. CDR3 sequence (DNA): TGTGCCAGCAGCCCCGGGGTGCTGGGTGAGCAGTTCTTC.

In its sample, this clonotype was seen a few times. CDR3 protein: CSVGVRSDGSNYGYTF. CDR3 coding DNA: TGCAGCGTTGGTGTAAGGTCGGACGGCTCTAACTATGGCTACACCTTC. The rearrangement links TRBV29-1 to TRBJ1-2; D gene unclear. Trimming took off 4 bases at V and 0 bases at J, with 18 bases between the two ends. The germline gives CDR1 SQVTM, CDR2 ANQGSEA. CDR3 length: 16 residues.

The chain is built from TRBV18 and TRBJ2-2; D might be TRBD1 (6 bases). The CDR3 sequence is 17 residues long. The V end lost 1 base, the J end lost 7 bases, and 19 bases lay between the germline ends. CDR1 is KGHSH and CDR2 is LQKENI in the germline V gene. CDR3 loop: CASSPQPIRTVDGELFF. The CDR3 coding sequence is TGTGCCAGCTCACCACAGCCGATCCGGACAGTGGACGGGGAGCTGTTTTTT.

V gene TRBV16 combines with J gene TRBJ1-2; TRBD1 aligns across 9 bases. Germline V gives CDR1 KGHSY, CDR2 FQNENV. The junction had 9 bases not matched to a gene; V was cut back by 3 bases and J by 7 bases. The CDR3 consists of 15 residues. As DNA, the CDR3 is TGTGCCAGCAGCCAGTCGACAGGGGGAATGGCTGGCTACACCTTC. It is translated as CASSQSTGGMAGYTF.

The chain recombines TRBV5-5 with TRBJ2-2; D may be TRBD1 or TRBD2 (5 bases each). Germline assignment: CDR1 SGHKS and CDR2 YYEKEE (reference sequence). V lost 1 base and J 8 bases, leaving 15 bases between the germline ends. The CDR3 runs to 15 residues. The chain's CDR3 is CASSLRDARGGELFF. As DNA, the CDR3 is TGTGCCAGCAGCTTGCGGGACGCGAGAGGTGGGGAGCTGTTTTTT.

In this sample, this clonotype turned up many times. This chain uses TRBV18 with TRBJ2-7; 7 bases align to TRBD1. Trimming cost V 3 bases and J 4 bases; bases outside gene matches: 6. This CDR3 contains 14 residues. Germline loops: CDR1 KGHSH, CDR2 LQKENI. The CDR3 nucleotides read TGTGCCAGCTCACCGAAAAGGGGGCAGTACGAGCAGTACTTC. Its protein is CASSPKRGQYEQYF. The full variable domain, with the rest looked up from reference TRBV18 and TRBJ2-7, is NAGVMQNPRHLVRRRGQEARLRCSPMKGHSHVYWYRQLPEEGLKFMVYLQKENIIDESGMPKERFSAEFPKEGPSILRIQQVVRGDSAAYFCASSPKRGQYEQYFGPGTRLTVT.

In its sample, this clonotype was seen a few times. The rearrangement links TRBV10-2 to TRBJ2-7; 11 bases line up with TRBD2. The germline CDR1 and CDR2 sequences are WSHSY and SAAADI. The junction had 7 bases not matched to a gene; V was cut back by 6 bases and J by 3 bases. This CDR3 has 15 amino acids. The CDR3 loop is CASRYSGRALYEQYF. Written as DNA, the CDR3 is TGCGCCAGCAGATATAGCGGGAGGGCCCTCTACGAGCAGTACTTC.